The next 32 T cell receptor beta chains were all read from a single sample in a study of identical twins listed by TCRdb under 2016. Library preparation used 5' RACE. The data were produced on an Illumina HiSeq 2000. TCRdb reran the public reads through fastp at Q25 and MiXCR, keeping productive beta chains. Identical CDR3 proteins give one entry, which carries the most common genes and DNA. The sample yields hundreds of thousands of distinct CDR3 sequences; roughly 6% were counted once. The top ten constitute 1.5% to 2% of the sample. Sequencing was done on a sample of naive T cells sorted from blood. Read against the paper, the sample's cell subset or site label means: cells isolated with a human naive T-cell isolation kit. The receptor set was obtained from a man aged 18 to 35 in good health.

J is TRBJ2-7 and V is TRBV5-1; the match to TRBD1 covers 10 bases. CDR1 is SGHRS, CDR2 YFSETQ, per germline. CDR3 size: 18 residues. The V segment lost 3 bases and the J segment 2 bases; nucleotides outside the gene matches: 14. In DNA form, the CDR3 reads TGCGCCAGCAGCTCTTGGCCTACCGGGACAGGGGACACCTACGAGCAGTACGTC. This gives the protein CASSSWPTGTGDTYEQYV.

This chain joins TRBV6-1 and TRBJ2-6, with TRBD2 matching 7 bases. V lost 11 bases to trimming and J lost 2 bases; unmatched junction nucleotides: 3. The CDR3 consists of 13 residues. CDR1 is MNHNS, CDR2 SASEGT, per germline. CDR3 DNA sequence: TGTGCCGATGGGAGGGCTGGGGCCAACGTCCTGACTTTC. Protein sequence: CADGRAGANVLTF.

CDR3 amino acids: CASSPNRGLAGSEQYF. The DNA of the CDR3 is TGTGCCAGCTCACCAAATCGGGGACTAGCGGGATCCGAGCAGTACTTC. This rearrangement joins TRBV18 to TRBJ2-7, with 13 bases lining up with TRBD2. Germline V gene sequence: CDR1 KGHSH, CDR2 LQKENI. Losses at the gene ends were 2 bases for V and 6 bases for J; bases not matched to a gene: 7. CDR3 size: 16 residues. Together with reference TRBV18 and TRBJ2-7, the CDR3 gives the full variable domain: NAGVMQNPRHLVRRRGQEARLRCSPMKGHSHVYWYRQLPEEGLKFMVYLQKENIIDESGMPKERFSAEFPKEGPSILRIQQVVRGDSAAYFCASSPNRGLAGSEQYFGPGTRLTVT.

This sequence joins TRBV7-2 and TRBJ2-5, with a tentative D call TRBD1 (6 bases). From germline, CDR1 is SGHTA and CDR2 FQGNSA. The CDR3 length is 17 residues. Trimming took 1 base from V and 5 from J, leaving 20 bases between them. CDR3 amino acids: CASSLVALLGARETQYF. CDR3 bases: TGTGCCAGCAGCTTAGTTGCCTTATTGGGGGCCAGGGAGACCCAGTACTTC.

Ten or more counts support this clonotype. An end of the junction differs from the germline gene, which may be a read error. The chain recombines TRBV29-1 with TRBJ2-2; D is possibly TRBD2 (5 bases). Germline values: CDR1 SQVTM, CDR2 ANQGSEA. The CDR3 totals 13 residues. The DNA of the CDR3 is TGCAGCGTTGGCCTAGCTAACAACGGGGAGCTGTTTTTT. Protein: CSVGLANNGELFF.

This clonotype was observed a handful of times. This chain connects TRBV7-9 to TRBJ1-4; 7 nucleotides line up with TRBD1. CDR1 and CDR2 from the germline V gene are SEHNR and FQNEAQ (reference sequence). The CDR3 extends over 14 amino acids. Trimming at V came to 6 bases and at J to 4 bases, leaving 5 bases not matched to a gene. The CDR3 DNA reads TGTGCCAGCAGTGGGGGACAGCTTAATGAAAAACTGTTTTTT. Protein product: CASSGGQLNEKLFF.

The chain has TRBV2 and TRBJ2-1; 8 nucleotides match TRBD1. Germline-derived CDR1 and CDR2 are SNHLY and FYNNEI. Unmatched junction bases numbered 10, after V lost 5 bases and J lost 7 bases. This CDR3 is built from 15 residues. In nucleotides, the CDR3 is TGTGCCAGCAGTATCCGGACAGGGCTAAATAATGAGCAGTTCTTC. This sequence encodes CASSIRTGLNNEQFF.

A few counts support this clonotype. The chain has TRBV11-2 and TRBJ2-2; 11 bases fit TRBD2. The CDR3 length is 18 residues. V lost 3 bases and J lost 4; bases outside the gene matches: 10. Germline loops: CDR1 SGHAT, CDR2 FQNNGV. The CDR3 coding sequence is TGTGCCAGCAGCTTTACTAGCGGGAGTTCAAGGTCCACCGGGGAGCTGTTTTTT. The encoded protein is CASSFTSGSSRSTGELFF.

This clonotype was recorded many times. The genes are TRBV5-6 and TRBJ2-6; TRBD1 matches 9 bases. CDR1 and CDR2 from the germline V gene are SGHDT and YYEEEE. The CDR3 runs 18 residues. V lost 4 bases to trimming and J lost 4 bases; unmatched junction nucleotides: 12. The CDR3 loop is CASSKPGQGFLGANVLTF. In DNA form, the CDR3 reads TGTGCCAGCAGCAAACCGGGACAGGGTTTCTTAGGGGCCAACGTCCTGACTTTC.

This clonotype was seen more than once but under ten times. The chain joins TRBV6-2 or TRBV6-3 to TRBJ1-5, with D tentatively TRBD1 (5 bases). The CDR3 runs to 13 residues. V gave up 4 bases and J gave up 6 bases, with 10 bases separating them. Germline lookup yields CDR1 MNHEY and CDR2 SVGEGT. CDR3 sequence: CASSWGKTQPQHF. In DNA, the CDR3 is TGTGCCAGCAGTTGGGGGAAGACTCAGCCCCAGCATTTT.

This clonotype turned up a few times. The chain recombines TRBV12-3 or TRBV12-4 with TRBJ2-7; TRBD2 matches 8 bases. The CDR3 length is 17 residues. The V segment lost 5 bases and the J segment 0 bases; nucleotides outside the gene matches: 12. CDR3 region: CASSPPRLAGFSYEQYF. The CDR3 DNA sequence: TGTGCCAGCAGTCCGCCCCGGCTAGCGGGTTTCTCCTACGAGCAGTACTTC.

V and J are TRBV24-1 and TRBJ2-5; 8 nucleotides agree with TRBD1. The V segment lost 9 bases and the J segment 7 bases; nucleotides outside the gene matches: 3. Germline V gene lookup returns CDR1 KGHDR and CDR2 SFDVKD. The CDR3 extends over 11 amino acids. The CDR3 coding sequence is TGTGCCACCGGACAGGGAGCGACCCAGTACTTC. Translating it yields CATGQGATQYF.

This clonotype appeared many times. A read error may account for a junction end that differs from germline. The chain has TRBV27 and TRBJ2-7, with TRBD1 matching over 9 bases. CDR3 length: 15 residues. Per the germline V gene, CDR1 is MNHEY and CDR2 is SMNVEV (reference sequence). CDR3 coding DNA: TGTGCCAGCAGTCCCGCCGGGACAGGGACCTACGAGCTGTACTTC. Amino acid sequence: CASSPAGTGTYELYF.

The rearrangement uses TRBV6-2 or TRBV6-3 and TRBJ1-1; D gene ambiguous. V dropped 5 bases and J dropped 1 base, with 11 bases sitting between them. This CDR3 contains 14 residues. Germline V gene lookup returns CDR1 MNHEY and CDR2 SVGEGT. In DNA form, the CDR3 reads TGTGCCAGCAGTCCCGACGGGCCGAACACTGAAGCTTTCTTT. Amino acid sequence: CASSPDGPNTEAFF.

This clonotype was found once. The germline gene is not matched at one end of the junction; a read error may be the cause. This chain uses TRBV20-1 with TRBJ2-1; TRBD2 matches 13 bases. Germline values: CDR1 DFQATT, CDR2 SNEGSKA (reference sequence). This CDR3 has 18 amino acids. Here the CDR3 DNA reads TGCAGTGCTAGAACCGGGACTAGCGGGACTGAGGTCTACAATGAGCAGATCTTC. Protein sequence: CSARTGTSGTEVYNEQIF.

This clonotype was recorded many times. This sequence joins TRBV29-1 and TRBJ1-2, with no clear D. This CDR3 spans 16 amino acids. The germline CDR1 and CDR2 sequences are SQVTM and ANQGSEA. Trimming stripped 0 bases from V and 9 bases from J, with 23 bases between. The CDR3 sequence: CSVEDREQTLLVSYTF. The CDR3 region has the DNA TGCAGCGTTGAAGATCGGGAACAGACTCTCCTCGTGAGCTACACCTTC.

This clonotype has ten or more counts. V and J are TRBV27 and TRBJ2-1, with TRBD2 matching 13 bases. Germline V gene lookup returns CDR1 MNHEY and CDR2 SMNVEV (reference sequence). V dropped 7 bases and J dropped 8; count of bases not matched to a gene: 8. CDR3 length equals 15 residues. The chain's CDR3 is CASKGTSGKFYEQFF. The CDR3, as DNA: TGTGCCAGCAAAGGGACTAGCGGGAAGTTTTATGAGCAGTTCTTC.

There are many counts of this clonotype. The gene calls are TRBV18 and TRBJ2-7, with D tentatively TRBD1 or TRBD2 (7 bases each). The ends were cut back, 4 bases at V and 6 bases at J, with 13 bases in the middle. This CDR3 contains 13 residues. The V gene's germline CDR1 is KGHSH and CDR2 LQKENI. CDR3 residues: CASSQTGEGEQYF. The CDR3 DNA reads as TGTGCCAGCTCACAAACAGGGGAGGGCGAGCAGTACTTC. Filled out from reference TRBV18 and TRBJ2-7, the complete variable domain reads NAGVMQNPRHLVRRRGQEARLRCSPMKGHSHVYWYRQLPEEGLKFMVYLQKENIIDESGMPKERFSAEFPKEGPSILRIQQVVRGDSAAYFCASSQTGEGEQYFGPGTRLTVT.

This clonotype showed up many times. The chain is built from TRBV20-1 and TRBJ2-5, with TRBD1 matching over 9 bases. J was trimmed by 4 bases and V by 3 bases; bases with no gene match: 12. This CDR3 is built from 16 residues. Germline assignment: CDR1 DFQATT and CDR2 SNEGSKA (reference sequence). CDR3 amino acids: CSASEPGQGTGETQYF. CDR3 in DNA: TGCAGTGCTAGTGAACCGGGACAGGGTACAGGAGAGACCCAGTACTTC.

There are many counts of this clonotype. CDR3 residues: CASSSQPFGTGAPNEQFF. As DNA, the CDR3 is TGTGCCAGCAGCTCCCAGCCATTCGGGACAGGGGCGCCCAATGAGCAGTTCTTC. J is TRBJ2-1 and V is TRBV11-2, with 10 bases aligning to TRBD1. The junction had 15 bases not matched to a gene; V was cut back by 4 bases and J by 6 bases. The V gene's germline CDR1 is SGHAT and CDR2 FQNNGV. There are 18 residues in the CDR3.

This clonotype was detected only a few times. The chain recombines TRBV5-1 with TRBJ2-7; D may be TRBD2 (5 bases). The CDR3 is 13 residues long. Looked up from germline, CDR1 is SGHRS and CDR2 is YFSETQ. V was cut by 4 bases and J by 6 bases, with 14 bases left in between. CDR3 DNA: TGCGCCAGCAGCCTCGACGGCGCGGGCGAGCAGTACGTC. The encoded protein is CASSLDGAGEQYV.

In its sample, this clonotype was seen a few times. This rearrangement joins TRBV7-9 to TRBJ2-7; 8 bases line up with TRBD2. Germline CDR1 and CDR2: SEHNR and FQNEAQ (reference sequence). The CDR3 has 17 residues. Losses at the gene ends were 4 bases for V and 6 bases for J; bases not matched to a gene: 17. CDR3: CASSSPGGGRVESEQYF. The CDR3 nucleotides read TGTGCCAGCAGCTCCCCCGGGGGGGGCAGGGTCGAGTCCGAGCAGTACTTC.

This clonotype was found once. The chain employs TRBV25-1 and TRBJ2-5; D remains unclear. Germline V gene data show CDR1 as MGHDK and CDR2 as SYGVNS. V lost 1 base to trimming and J lost 1 base, with 10 bases between them. The CDR3 sequence is 15 residues long. In DNA, the CDR3 is TGTGCCAGCAGTGAATTGTCCCAGGCCCAAGAGACCCAGTACTTC. This translates into CASSELSQAQETQYF.

This clonotype was detected only a few times. The chain recombines TRBV30 with TRBJ2-2; D gene ambiguous. V was pared by 3 bases and J by 0 bases, with 5 bases between. CDR1 GTSNPN and CDR2 SVGIG come from the germline V gene (reference sequence). The CDR3 length is 13 residues. As DNA, the CDR3 is TGTGCCTGGAGACAATCGAACACCGGGGAGCTGTTTTTT. This codes for CAWRQSNTGELFF.

The V gene is TRBV7-2, the J gene TRBJ2-7; a possible D gene is TRBD2 (8 bases). This CDR3 has 15 amino acids. Germline V gives CDR1 SGHTA, CDR2 FQGNSA. Trimming removed 2 bases at V and 4 bases at J, with 15 bases between. As DNA, the CDR3 is TGTGCCAGCAGCTTATTAGCGGGACAGCAGTACGAGCAGTACTTC. Its translation is CASSLLAGQQYEQYF. The full variable domain, in which reference TRBV7-2 and TRBJ2-7 provide the parts outside the CDR3, is GAGVSQSPSNKVTEKGKDVELRCDPISGHTALYWYRQSLGQGLEFLIYFQGNSAPDKSGLPSDRFSAERTGGSVSTLTIQRTQQEDSAVYLCASSLLAGQQYEQYFGPGTRLTVT.

This clonotype was counted at least ten times. This chain joins TRBV12-3 or TRBV12-4 and TRBJ2-2; TRBD1 matches 10 bases. The ends lost 7 bases at V and 5 bases at J; junction bases unmatched: 7. This CDR3 comprises 15 residues. The CDR3 bases are TGTGCCAGCATGGCCGGGGGACAGGGGACCGGGGAGCTGTTTTTT. Protein product: CASMAGGQGTGELFF.

This clonotype was counted ten times or more. The gene calls are TRBV7-9 and TRBJ1-1, with 9 positions matching TRBD1. Trimming cost V 3 bases and J 2 bases; bases outside gene matches: 7. The length of the CDR3 is 16 residues. Germline V gene lookup returns CDR1 SEHNR and CDR2 FQNEAQ (reference sequence). CDR3 residues: CASSFQTGGGNTEAFF. The DNA for the CDR3 is TGTGCCAGCAGCTTCCAAACAGGGGGCGGTAACACTGAAGCTTTCTTT.

The chain is built from TRBV7-9 and TRBJ2-1, with TRBD2 as a possible D gene (6 bases). Germline V lookup: CDR1 SEHNR, CDR2 FQNEAQ (reference sequence). V was shortened by 2 bases and J by 10 bases, with 18 bases between the two germline ends. There are 15 residues in the CDR3. The CDR3 sequence: CASSLIVNSGDEQFF. The CDR3, as DNA: TGTGCCAGCAGCTTAATTGTAAATTCGGGGGACGAGCAGTTCTTC.

The gene calls are TRBV4-2 and TRBJ2-7; TRBD2 is a possible D gene (5 bases). There are 16 residues in the CDR3. The V gene lost 4 bases and the J gene lost 0 bases, with 16 bases spanning the gap. The germline gives CDR1 LGHNA, CDR2 YNFKEQ. The CDR3 bases are TGTGCCAGCAGCCGAGGAGCGGACGGAAGCTCCTACGAGCAGTACTTC. It translates to CASSRGADGSSYEQYF.

This clonotype occurred a few times. The gene calls are TRBV27 and TRBJ2-6; TRBD2 matches 8 bases. The ends lost 8 bases at V and 0 bases at J; junction bases unmatched: 9. The CDR3 extends over 17 amino acids. Germline V gives CDR1 MNHEY, CDR2 SMNVEV (reference sequence). CDR3 loop: CASGIRSGTSGANVLTF. In nucleotides, the CDR3 is TGTGCCAGCGGAATTCGTAGCGGGACCTCTGGGGCCAACGTCCTGACTTTC.

The gene calls are TRBV9 and TRBJ2-1; TRBD2 aligns across 7 bases. The ends lost 0 bases at V and 5 bases at J; junction bases unmatched: 2. Germline CDR1 and CDR2: SGDLS and YYNGEE. The length of the CDR3 is 14 residues. The CDR3 spells CASSVGGRNNEQFF. In DNA, the CDR3 is TGTGCCAGCAGCGTAGGCGGGAGAAACAATGAGCAGTTCTTC.

The sample holds many counts of this clonotype. This rearrangement joins TRBV27 to TRBJ2-1; D is possibly TRBD2 (6 bases). The V end was cut by 2 bases, the J end by 7 bases, with 12 bases between. The CDR3 covers 14 residues. Per the germline V gene, CDR1 is MNHEY and CDR2 is SMNVEV (reference sequence). This CDR3 reads CASSLLGLANEQFF. CDR3 nucleotide sequence: TGTGCCAGCAGTTTACTCGGCCTAGCGAATGAGCAGTTCTTC.